The 8 T cell receptor beta chains in this list originate from one sample, sequenced in a study of T cell clones after liver transplantation. Data came from immunoSEQ multiplex PCR; TCRdb stores just in-frame clones and leaves some out. The table includes 40,000 to 65,000 clones, roughly 84% detected once. The specimen was CD4+ T cells from blood, collected before liver transplant. Receptor source: a human donor who received a liver transplant.

V is TRBV15 and J is TRBJ2-2; no clear D gene. This CDR3 is 13 amino acids long. V lost 2 bases, J lost 3 bases, and 4 bases lay in between. CDR1 is LNHNV and CDR2 is YYDKDF in the germline V gene (reference sequence). The CDR3 coding sequence is TGTGCCACCAGCAGAAAATACACCGGGGAGCTGTTTTTT. Translated: CATSRKYTGELFF.

The gene calls are TRBV5-1 and TRBJ1-4, with D hard to call. There are 15 residues in the CDR3. V lost 0 bases and J 5 bases, leaving 11 bases between the germline ends. The germline V gene has CDR1 SGHRS and CDR2 YFSETQ. The CDR3 here is CASSLASPGNEKLFF. CDR3 DNA: TGCGCCAGCAGCTTGGCCAGCCCAGGCAATGAAAAACTGTTTTTT.

Comment on this clone: Other DNA variants within this sample encode the same CDR3. The V gene is TRBV6-4, the J gene TRBJ2-3; 12 nucleotides line up with TRBD2. The germline V gene has CDR1 MRHNA and CDR2 SNTAGT. The CDR3 has 16 amino acids. Trimming took 3 bases from V and 1 from J; bases not matched to a gene: 2. The CDR3 spells CASSELAGGGTDTQYF. DNA for the CDR3: TGTGCCAGCAGTGAACTAGCGGGGGGTGGCACAGATACGCAGTATTTT.

The chain uses TRBV28 and TRBJ1-4; weak D call: TRBD1 (5 bases). V lost 3 bases and J 2 bases, leaving 13 bases between the germline ends. The length of the CDR3 is 16 residues. Germline V gene lookup returns CDR1 MDHEN and CDR2 SYDVKM. CDR3 in DNA: TGTGCCAGCAGTTTTTGGGTGGGGGACACTAATGAAAAACTGTTTTTT. Encoded protein: CASSFWVGDTNEKLFF. Supplemented by reference TRBV28 and TRBJ1-4, the full variable domain reads DVKVTQSSRYLVKRTGEKVFLECVQDMDHENMFWYRQDPGLGLRLIYFSYDVKMKEKGDIPEGYSVSREKKERFSLILESASTNQTSMYLCASSFWVGDTNEKLFFGSGTQLSVL.

This clone was seen just once. The chain couples TRBV7-2 to TRBJ1-2, with D perhaps matching TRBD1 (6 bases). Between the trimmed V and J ends, which lost 4 bases and 6 bases, there was a span of 30 bases. The V gene's germline CDR1 is SGHTA and CDR2 FQGNSA. This CDR3 contains 19 residues. The CDR3 region is CASSSLGGSPSGGKDGYTF. The DNA for the CDR3 is TGTGCCAGCAGCTCCCTCGGAGGTTCTCCCTCCGGGGGCAAAGATGGCTACACCTTC.

This clone has a single count. This chain joins TRBV5-1 and TRBJ1-5; D ambiguous. Trimming pared 4 bases from V and 6 bases from J, leaving 11 bases between. Looked up from germline, CDR1 is SGHRS and CDR2 is YFSETQ. The length of the CDR3 is 13 residues. CDR3 DNA sequence: TGCGCCAGCAGCCCCCGGTTGGGTCAGCCCCAGCATTTT. Protein product: CASSPRLGQPQHF.

The chain uses TRBV19 and TRBJ1-3; a weak D match, TRBD1 (5 bases). V was trimmed by 6 bases and J by 4 bases, leaving 22 bases between them. The germline V gene has CDR1 LNHDA and CDR2 SQIVND (reference sequence). This CDR3 spans 17 amino acids. CDR3 region: CASSHTISGTAGNTIYF. CDR3 nucleotide sequence: TGTGCCAGTAGCCATACAATCTCCGGGACTGCAGGAAACACCATATATTTT.

The V gene is TRBV9, the J gene TRBJ2-7; 7 nucleotides line up with TRBD1. V lost 3 bases, J lost 0 bases, and 3 bases stayed unmatched. The CDR3 covers 14 residues. Germline CDR1 reads SGDLS; CDR2 reads YYNGEE. CDR3 sequence reads: CASSGRDSSYEQYF. The CDR3 DNA is TGTGCCAGCAGCGGCCGGGACAGCTCCTACGAGCAGTACTTC.